A single T cell receptor beta chain is shown here with its context. The antigen is not known. The junction had 11 bases not matched to a gene; V was cut back by 7 bases and J by 6 bases. Germline assignment: CDR1 SGHRS and CDR2 YFSETQ. The CDR3 totals 14 residues. In the original analysis: CDR3 differences across clinicopathological groups were used to build a distant-metastasis classifier for papillary thyroid cancer. TCRdb reprocessed the PCR reads using MiXCR. The V and J calls come from TCRdb's annotation, not from the publication. The sample yields around 52,000 clones, 25% to 30% seen once. The sample is drawn from a study of metastatic and nonmetastatic thyroid tumors. Study background: From malignant and benign thyroid patients, repertoires in blood and in tumor or nodule tissue were compared. Study-level results: Reported TCR beta diversity, measured in blood and tumor, was significantly higher for malignant thyroid tumors than for benign nodules.

No patient had received any treatment before thyroid surgery. Sequencing was done on a sample of blood. This sequence originates from a female donor with papillary thyroid cancer or a benign thyroid nodule (not recorded which). Some clones in this sample may be carry-over from other donors' samples. V usage is TRBV5-1 and J usage is TRBJ1-1; TRBD1 agrees at 8 bases. DNA of the CDR3: TGCGCCAGCCGACTCGGACAGGGTGAAGCTGAAGCTTTCTTT. Amino acids: CASRLGQGEAEAFF.